This TCR beta chain was identified during a study of cytomegalovirus exposure and HLA in healthy donors. General study findings and limits: Diagnosis of cytomegalovirus status made by the classifier reportedly showed high specificity and sensitivity. Subsequent analysis of the 110 or so validation repertoires found a tendency for first-cohort TCR clusters to co-occur.

The donors were members of the validation cohort comprising 100 to 150 subjects, separate from the roughly 690-subject first cohort. CDR1 and CDR2 (germline): SGHNT, YYREEE (reference sequence). Trimming shortened V by 0 bases and J by 2 bases, and 15 bases separated the two germline ends. CDR3 length: 16 amino acids. The assay was immunoSEQ multiplex PCR, and TCRdb's table has in-frame clones only and misses some. The sample holds tens of thousands of clones; about 90% are singletons and the top ten take 3.5% to 4%. Turning to this clone: Its antigen is currently unknown.

This rearrangement joins TRBV5-4 to TRBJ2-7, with a possible D match to TRBD2 (6 bases). The origin of this receptor is a woman between 18 and 29 years old in good health and CMV-seropositive. What was sequenced was PBMCs. CDR3 DNA: TGTGCCAGCAGCTTGGGCCGCCCGGGGGAGCCCTACGAGCAGTACTTC. Translation: CASSLGRPGEPYEQYF.